This T cell receptor (beta chain) is drawn from a study of cytomegalovirus exposure and HLA in healthy donors. V shed 6 bases, J shed 0 bases, and the junction held 6 bases outside the gene matches. Germline lookup yields CDR1 MDHEN and CDR2 SYDVKM. The CDR3 length is 15 residues. The primer mix had 60 Vbeta and 13 Jbeta primers. Some clones are missing from TCRdb's copy, which holds only in-frame ones; the method was immunoSEQ multiplex PCR. The table lists 100,000 to 150,000 clones, over 65% of them singletons. The chain joins TRBV28 to TRBJ2-3; 7 positions match TRBD2. The sample consisted of PBMCs. This sequence was found in a woman in her thirties or forties in good health and CMV-seronegative. The CDR3 nucleotides read TGTGCCAGCAGGGTCGCGGGAGAAAGCACAGATACGCAGTATTTT. Its protein is CASRVAGESTDTQYF. Full variable domain (missing parts from reference TRBV28 and TRBJ2-3): DVKVTQSSRYLVKRTGEKVFLECVQDMDHENMFWYRQDPGLGLRLIYFSYDVKMKEKGDIPEGYSVSREKKERFSLILESASTNQTSMYLCASRVAGESTDTQYFGPGTRLTVL.